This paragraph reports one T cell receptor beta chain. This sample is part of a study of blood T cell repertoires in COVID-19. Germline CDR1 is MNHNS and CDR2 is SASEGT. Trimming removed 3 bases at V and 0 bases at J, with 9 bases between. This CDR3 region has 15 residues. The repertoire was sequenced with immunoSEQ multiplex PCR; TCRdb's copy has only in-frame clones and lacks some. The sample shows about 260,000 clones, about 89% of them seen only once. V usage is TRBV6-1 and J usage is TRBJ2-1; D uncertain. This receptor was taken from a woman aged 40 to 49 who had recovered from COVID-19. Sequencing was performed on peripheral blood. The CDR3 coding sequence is TGTGCCAGCAGTGAGTCGCCTAACTCCTACAATGAGCAGTTCTTC. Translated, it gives CASSESPNSYNEQFF.